The clone carrying this T cell receptor (beta chain) has only a few counts. Its antigen is unidentified. The data were obtained in a study of beta chain features in type 1 diabetes. The V gene end was trimmed by 3 bases and the J gene end by 2 bases; junction bases not matched to a gene: 0. The CDR3 contains 13 residues. CDR1 is GTSNPN and CDR2 is SVGIG in the germline V gene (reference sequence). All of the isolated RNA was reverse transcribed, so expressed TCRB transcripts were sequenced. Some clones are missing from TCRdb's copy, which holds only in-frame ones; the method was immunoSEQ multiplex PCR. The sample has 640,000 or so clones; more than 12% are singletons. General study findings and limits: There was a moderate but significant shortening of TCRB CDR3s in all four CD4+ subsets of Type 1 diabetes patients.

Input material: naive CD4+ T cells from blood. The chain is built from TRBV30 and TRBJ2-1; 8 nucleotides match TRBD2. The clonotype was recovered from a man between 18 and 29 years old with type 1 diabetes. CDR3 amino acids: CAWRLAAYNEQFF. CDR3 in DNA: TGTGCCTGGAGACTAGCGGCCTACAATGAGCAGTTCTTC.